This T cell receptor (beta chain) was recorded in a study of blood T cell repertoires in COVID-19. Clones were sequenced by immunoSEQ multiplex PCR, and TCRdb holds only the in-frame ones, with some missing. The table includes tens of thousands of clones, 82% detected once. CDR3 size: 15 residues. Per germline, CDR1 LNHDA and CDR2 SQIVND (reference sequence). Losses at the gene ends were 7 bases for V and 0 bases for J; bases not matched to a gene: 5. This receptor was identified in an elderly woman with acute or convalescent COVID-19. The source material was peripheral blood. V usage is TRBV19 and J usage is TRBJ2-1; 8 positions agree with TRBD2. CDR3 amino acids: CASTTSGSSYNEQFF. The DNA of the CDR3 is TGTGCCAGTACCACTAGCGGAAGCTCCTACAATGAGCAGTTCTTC.